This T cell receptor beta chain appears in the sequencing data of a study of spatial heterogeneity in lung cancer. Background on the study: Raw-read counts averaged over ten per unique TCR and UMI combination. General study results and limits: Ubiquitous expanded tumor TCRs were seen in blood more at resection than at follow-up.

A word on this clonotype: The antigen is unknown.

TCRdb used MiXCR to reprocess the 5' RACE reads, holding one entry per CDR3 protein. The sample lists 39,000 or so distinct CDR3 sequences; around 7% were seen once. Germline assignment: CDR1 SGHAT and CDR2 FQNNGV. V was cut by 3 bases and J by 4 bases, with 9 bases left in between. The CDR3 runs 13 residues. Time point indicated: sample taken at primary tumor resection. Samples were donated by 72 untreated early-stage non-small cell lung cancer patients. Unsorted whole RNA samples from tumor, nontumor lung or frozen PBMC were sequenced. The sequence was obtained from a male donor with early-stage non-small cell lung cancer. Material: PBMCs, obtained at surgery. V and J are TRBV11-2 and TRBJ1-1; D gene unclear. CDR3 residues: CASSFVEVTEAFF. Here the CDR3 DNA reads TGTGCCAGCAGCTTTGTGGAGGTCACTGAAGCTTTCTTT.